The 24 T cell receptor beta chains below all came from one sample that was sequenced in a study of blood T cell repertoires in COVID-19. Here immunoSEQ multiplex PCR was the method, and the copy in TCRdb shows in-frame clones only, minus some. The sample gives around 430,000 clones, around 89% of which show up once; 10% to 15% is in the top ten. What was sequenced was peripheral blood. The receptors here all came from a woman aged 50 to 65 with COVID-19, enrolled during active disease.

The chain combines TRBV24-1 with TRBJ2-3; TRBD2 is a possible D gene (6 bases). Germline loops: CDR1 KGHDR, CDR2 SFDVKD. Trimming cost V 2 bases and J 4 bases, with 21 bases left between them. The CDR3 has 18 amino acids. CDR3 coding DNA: TGTGCCACCAGTGATTCCTCGGGACTTATGAGAGACGCAGATACGCAGTATTTT. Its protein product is CATSDSSGLMRDADTQYF.

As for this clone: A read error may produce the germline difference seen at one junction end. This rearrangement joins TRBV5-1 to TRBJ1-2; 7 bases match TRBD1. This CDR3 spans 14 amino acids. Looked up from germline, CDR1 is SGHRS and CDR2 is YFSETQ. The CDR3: CASSLEGQRGPVIF. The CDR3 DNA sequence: TGCGCCAGCAGCTTGGAGGGACAGAGGGGGCCTGTTATCTTC.

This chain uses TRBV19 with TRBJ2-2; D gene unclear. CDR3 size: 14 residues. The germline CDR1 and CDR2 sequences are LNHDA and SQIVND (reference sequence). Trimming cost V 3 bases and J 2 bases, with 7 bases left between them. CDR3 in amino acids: CASSISQNTGELFF. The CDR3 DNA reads TGTGCCAGTAGTATTAGTCAAAACACCGGGGAGCTGTTTTTT. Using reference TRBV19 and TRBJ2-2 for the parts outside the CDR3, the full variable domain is DGGITQSPKYLFRKEGQNVTLSCEQNLNHDAMYWYRQDPGQGLRLIYYSQIVNDFQKGDIAEGYSVSREKKESFPLTVTSAQKNPTAFYLCASSISQNTGELFFGEGSRLTVL.

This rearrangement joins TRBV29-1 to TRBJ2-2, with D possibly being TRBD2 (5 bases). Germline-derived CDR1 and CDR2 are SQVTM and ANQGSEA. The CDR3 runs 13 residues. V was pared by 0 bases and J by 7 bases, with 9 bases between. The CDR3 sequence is CSVEETGIGELFF. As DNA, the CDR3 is TGCAGCGTTGAAGAAACGGGAATCGGGGAGCTGTTTTTT.

CDR3 nucleotide sequence: TGCAGCGTTCGGGACAGAAGGTGGGACAATGAGCAGTTCTTC. Protein product: CSVRDRRWDNEQFF. The V call is TRBV29-1, the J call TRBJ2-1; 7 bases map to TRBD1. After removal of 5 bases from V and 5 bases from J, the junction contained 9 bases not matched to a gene. The CDR3 runs 14 residues. The germline gives CDR1 SQVTM, CDR2 ANQGSEA.

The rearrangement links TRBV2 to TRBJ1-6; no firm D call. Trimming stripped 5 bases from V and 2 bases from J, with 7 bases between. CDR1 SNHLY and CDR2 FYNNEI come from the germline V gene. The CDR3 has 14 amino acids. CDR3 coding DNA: TGTGCCAGCAGTACAGTAACCTATAATTCACCCCTCCACTTT. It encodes CASSTVTYNSPLHF.

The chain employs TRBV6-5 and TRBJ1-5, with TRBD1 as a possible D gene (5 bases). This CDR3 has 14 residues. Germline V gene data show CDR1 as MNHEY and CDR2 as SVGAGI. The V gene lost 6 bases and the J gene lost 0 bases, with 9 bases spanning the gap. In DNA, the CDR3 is TGTGCCAGCAGGGACAAAAATAGCAATCAGCCCCAGCATTTT. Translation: CASRDKNSNQPQHF.

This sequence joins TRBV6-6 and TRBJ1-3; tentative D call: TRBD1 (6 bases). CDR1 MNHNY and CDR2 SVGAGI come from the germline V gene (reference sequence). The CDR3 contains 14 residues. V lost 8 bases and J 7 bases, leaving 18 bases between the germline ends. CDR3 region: CASSRGADKNTIYF. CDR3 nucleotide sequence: TGTGCCAGCTCACGGGGGGCTGATAAGAACACCATATATTTT.

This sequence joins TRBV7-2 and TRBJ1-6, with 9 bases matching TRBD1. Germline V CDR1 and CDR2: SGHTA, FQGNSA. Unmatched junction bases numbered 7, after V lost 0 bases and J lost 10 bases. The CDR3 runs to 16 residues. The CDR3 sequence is CASSLASGTGYSPLHF. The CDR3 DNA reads TGTGCCAGCAGCTTAGCGTCCGGGACAGGGTACTCACCCCTCCACTTT.

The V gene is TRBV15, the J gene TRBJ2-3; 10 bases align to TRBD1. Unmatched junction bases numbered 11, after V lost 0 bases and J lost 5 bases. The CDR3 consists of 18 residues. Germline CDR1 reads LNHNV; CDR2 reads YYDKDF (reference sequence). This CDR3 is CATSRDYPGTGVLDTQYF. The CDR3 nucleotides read TGTGCCACCAGCAGAGATTACCCCGGGACAGGGGTACTAGATACGCAGTATTTT.

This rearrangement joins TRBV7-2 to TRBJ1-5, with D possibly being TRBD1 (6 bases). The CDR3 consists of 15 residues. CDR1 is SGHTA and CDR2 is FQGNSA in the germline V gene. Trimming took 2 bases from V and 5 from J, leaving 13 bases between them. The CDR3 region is CASSLTGTRDQPQHF. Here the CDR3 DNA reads TGTGCCAGCAGCTTAACAGGGACGCGGGATCAGCCCCAGCATTTT. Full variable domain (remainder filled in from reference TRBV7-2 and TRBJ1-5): GAGVSQSPSNKVTEKGKDVELRCDPISGHTALYWYRQSLGQGLEFLIYFQGNSAPDKSGLPSDRFSAERTGGSVSTLTIQRTQQEDSAVYLCASSLTGTRDQPQHFGDGTRLSIL.

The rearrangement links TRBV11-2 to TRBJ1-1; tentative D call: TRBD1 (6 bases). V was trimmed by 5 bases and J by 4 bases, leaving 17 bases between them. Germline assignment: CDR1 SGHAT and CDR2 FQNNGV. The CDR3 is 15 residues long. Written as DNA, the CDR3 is TGTGCCAGCAGCGGCTGGAACAGGGCGGGCACTGAAGCTTTCTTT. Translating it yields CASSGWNRAGTEAFF.

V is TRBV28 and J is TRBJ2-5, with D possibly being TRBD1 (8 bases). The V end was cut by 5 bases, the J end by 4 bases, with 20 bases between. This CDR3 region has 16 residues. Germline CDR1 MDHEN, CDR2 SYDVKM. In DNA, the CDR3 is TGTGCCAGCAGTCAACAGGGGGGGCCGTCGGTAGAGACCCAGTACTTC. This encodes CASSQQGGPSVETQYF.

CDR3 sequence: CASSLQGPMNTEAFF. CDR3 nucleotide sequence: TGTGCCAGCAGCCTACAGGGGCCCATGAACACTGAAGCTTTCTTT. This chain links TRBV2 with TRBJ1-1; 7 bases align to TRBD1. The J segment lost 0 bases and the V segment lost 6 bases, leaving 7 bases of the junction unmatched. The germline V gene encodes CDR1 SNHLY and CDR2 FYNNEI. The CDR3 is 15 residues long.

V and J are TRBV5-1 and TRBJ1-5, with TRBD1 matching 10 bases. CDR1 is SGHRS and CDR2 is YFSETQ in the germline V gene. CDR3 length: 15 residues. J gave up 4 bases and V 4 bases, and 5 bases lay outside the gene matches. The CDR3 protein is CASSPGTGENQPQHF. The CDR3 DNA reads TGCGCCAGCAGCCCCGGGACAGGGGAGAATCAGCCCCAGCATTTT.

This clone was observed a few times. CDR3 loop: CASSFKPGGLNTEAFF. In DNA, the CDR3 is TGTGCCAGCAGCTTCAAACCAGGGGGCTTGAACACTGAAGCTTTCTTT. V is TRBV7-8 and J is TRBJ1-1; the match to TRBD1 covers 8 bases. CDR1 is SGHVS and CDR2 is FQNEAQ in the germline V gene. This CDR3 spans 16 amino acids. The V segment lost 3 bases and the J segment 0 bases; nucleotides outside the gene matches: 6.

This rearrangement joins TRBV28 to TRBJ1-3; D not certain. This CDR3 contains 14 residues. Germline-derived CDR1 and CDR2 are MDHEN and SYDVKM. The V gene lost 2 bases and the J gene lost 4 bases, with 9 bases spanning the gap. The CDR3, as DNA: TGTGCCAGCAGTTTACGGCGGCAGGGAAACACCATATATTTT. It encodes CASSLRRQGNTIYF.

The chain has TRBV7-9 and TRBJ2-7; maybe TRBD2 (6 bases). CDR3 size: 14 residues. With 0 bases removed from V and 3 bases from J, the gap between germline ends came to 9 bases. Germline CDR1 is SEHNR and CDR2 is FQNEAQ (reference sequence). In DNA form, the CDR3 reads TGTGCCAGCAGCTTAGCTGGGGGAGGCTACGAGCAGTACTTC. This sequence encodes CASSLAGGGYEQYF.

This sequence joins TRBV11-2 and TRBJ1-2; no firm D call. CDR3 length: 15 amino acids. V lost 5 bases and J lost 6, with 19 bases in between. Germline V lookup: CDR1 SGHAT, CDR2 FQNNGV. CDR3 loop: CASSPSGSRRDGYTF. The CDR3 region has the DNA TGTGCCAGCAGCCCTTCTGGGAGCAGGCGGGATGGCTACACCTTC.

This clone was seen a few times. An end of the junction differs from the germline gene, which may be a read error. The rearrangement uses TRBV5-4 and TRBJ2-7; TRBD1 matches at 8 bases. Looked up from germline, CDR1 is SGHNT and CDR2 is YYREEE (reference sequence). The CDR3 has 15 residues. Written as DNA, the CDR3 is TGTGCCAGCAGCCCCCAACAGGGGGTGTCCTCCGAGCAGTACTTC. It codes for CASSPQQGVSSEQYF.

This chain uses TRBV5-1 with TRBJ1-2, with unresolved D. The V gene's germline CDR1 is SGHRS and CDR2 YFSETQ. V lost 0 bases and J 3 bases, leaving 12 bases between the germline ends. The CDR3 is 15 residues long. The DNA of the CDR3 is TGCGCCAGCAGCTTGGTGTCGGGAGAGGACTATGGCTACACCTTC. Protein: CASSLVSGEDYGYTF.

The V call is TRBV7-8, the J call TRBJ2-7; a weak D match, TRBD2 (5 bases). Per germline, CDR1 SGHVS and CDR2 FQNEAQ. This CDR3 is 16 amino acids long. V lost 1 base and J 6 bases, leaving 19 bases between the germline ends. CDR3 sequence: CASSLGENLLGSEQYF. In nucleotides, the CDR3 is TGTGCCAGCAGCTTAGGGGAGAACCTCCTCGGGTCCGAGCAGTACTTC. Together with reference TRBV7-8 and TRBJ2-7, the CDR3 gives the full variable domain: GAGVSQSPRYKVAKRGQDVALRCDPISGHVSLFWYQQALGQGPEFLTYFQNEAQLDKSGLPSDRFFAERPEGSVSTLKIQRTQQEDSAVYLCASSLGENLLGSEQYFGPGTRLTVT.

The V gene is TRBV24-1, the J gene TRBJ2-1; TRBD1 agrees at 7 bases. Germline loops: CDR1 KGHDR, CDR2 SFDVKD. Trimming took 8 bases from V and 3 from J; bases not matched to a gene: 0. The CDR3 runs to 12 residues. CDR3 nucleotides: TGTGCCACCACAGGGGGCTACAATGAGCAGTTCTTC. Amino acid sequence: CATTGGYNEQFF.

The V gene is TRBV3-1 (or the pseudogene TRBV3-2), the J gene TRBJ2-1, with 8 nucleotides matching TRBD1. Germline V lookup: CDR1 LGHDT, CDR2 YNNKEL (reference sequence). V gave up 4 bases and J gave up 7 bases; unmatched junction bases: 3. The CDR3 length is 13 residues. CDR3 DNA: TGTGCCAGCAGCCTCGGACAGGGTAATGAGCAGTTCTTC. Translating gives CASSLGQGNEQFF.